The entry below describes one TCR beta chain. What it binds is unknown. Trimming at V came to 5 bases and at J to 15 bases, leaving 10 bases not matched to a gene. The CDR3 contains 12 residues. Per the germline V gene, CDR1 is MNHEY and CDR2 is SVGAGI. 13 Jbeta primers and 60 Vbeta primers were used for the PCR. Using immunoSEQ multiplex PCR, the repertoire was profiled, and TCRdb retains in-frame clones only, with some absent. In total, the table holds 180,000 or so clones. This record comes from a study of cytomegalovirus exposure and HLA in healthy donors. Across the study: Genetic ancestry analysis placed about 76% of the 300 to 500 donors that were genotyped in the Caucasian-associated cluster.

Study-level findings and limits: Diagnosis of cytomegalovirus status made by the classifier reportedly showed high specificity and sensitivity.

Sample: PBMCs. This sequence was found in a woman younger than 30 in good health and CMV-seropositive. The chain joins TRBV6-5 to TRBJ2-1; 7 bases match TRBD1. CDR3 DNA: TGTGCCAGCAGTCAACAGGGGCTCTTTTGGTTCTTC. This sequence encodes CASSQQGLFWFF.